This T cell receptor (beta chain) was profiled in a study of blood T cell repertoires in COVID-19. As for the study in general: Acute and convalescent COVID-19 specimens originated in the United States, Italy and Spain. The analysed material was cDNA or gDNA that came from T cells, B-cell-depleted T cells, or PBMCs.

Original data processing: Reference gene primer amplification gave nucleated cell count estimates. The protocol was immunoSEQ multiplex PCR, while the TCRdb copy is restricted to in-frame clones and leaves out a portion. V and J calls plus clone size are reproduced from that table; the DNA served to infer D and trimming. The table has around 200,000 clones, around nine tenths seen once; the top ten hold roughly 3.5%. The CDR3 contains 15 residues. Germline CDR1 reads GTSNPN; CDR2 reads SVGIG (reference sequence). With 0 bases removed from V and 10 bases from J, the gap between germline ends came to 19 bases. This clone was recorded only once.

The sequenced material came from peripheral blood. This chain joins TRBV30 and TRBJ2-1; D possibly corresponds to TRBD2 (5 bases). The receptor was derived from a man aged 70 or older with acute or convalescent COVID-19. CDR3 DNA sequence: TGTGCCTGGAGTGTACGAGGGAACTCGAGGGTGGAGCAGTTCTTC. Protein: CAWSVRGNSRVEQFF.